Here is one TCR beta chain with its context. No cognate antigen has been identified for it. No much larger clone exists at a distance of one base, and base qualities are not known. One collaborating source in Seattle enrolled patients while the patients were actively infected and followed the patients over time throughout the course of disease. Whole blood was collected in K2EDTA tubes by collaborating institutions according to the institutions' own protocols. For TCRbeta analysis, collaborators shipped samples in one of three forms: frozen whole blood, isolated PBMCs, or DNA extracted from either of those sample types. TCRbeta CDR3 regions were amplified from genomic DNA using the immunoSEQ Assay, a bias-controlled multiplex PCR. Concerning the study's data processing: Within the assay, amplification of reference gene primers was used to estimate how many nucleated cells each sample contained. To quantify the absolute abundance of each unique TCRbeta CDR3 rearrangement, sequence reads were collapsed and filtered. For each sample, productive Simpson clonality was calculated as the square root of Simpson's diversity index over productive rearrangements. Drawn from immuneACCESS, this table holds only the in-frame rearrangements with V and J called that TCRdb kept. Clones are partly lost; checked studies trace under half to an unresolved V gene and leave the rest unexplained. Clonal size and the V and J genes are those of that table, whereas D and trimming came from the DNA. Counted in this sample were 450,000 or so clones; 89% of them appeared once. The top ten constitute approximately 1.5% of the sample.

The data stem from a study of blood T cell repertoires in COVID-19 (dated by TCRdb to 2018 to 2021). With respect to the entire study: Samples from collaborators originated in the United States, Italy and Spain and spanned both the acute and convalescent phases of COVID-19. The repertoires were released in a freely available public database meant as a resource for research on the immune response to SARS-CoV-2. Nearly every sample came with metadata listing a de-identified subject ID, COVID-19 status, age in years and sex. The material from the prospective study consisted of cDNA or gDNA derived from T cells, B-cell-depleted T cells, or PBMCs. Where HLA class I and class II types were available, the types were taken from metadata supplied by the sample provider, not from assay-based typing. Deeply sampled blood TCRbeta repertoires from subjects exposed to, actively infected with, or recovered from COVID-19 were included in the dataset. The samples were drawn from the first 160 participants of the ongoing ImmuneRACE study and from some 1,300 subjects provided by 6 global collaborators. What the study reported, not specific to this receptor: The quantity of clinical and demographic metadata differed by source and by participant and was supplied without curation.

The source is a woman aged 40 to 49 with COVID-19, enrolled during active disease. The specimen was peripheral blood.

In nucleotide form, the sequence is TGTGCCAGCTCACCCAACGGGAAAACGACGCGTGAAAAACTGTTTTTT. It specifies CASSPNGKTTREKLFF. This chain is built from TRBV18 and TRBJ1-4; no D gene is confidently identified. There are 16 amino acids in the CDR3, from cysteine to phenylalanine inclusive. The sequence is cut down to CDR3 DNA, 48 bases in frame from base 1. V loses 3 bases, J loses 7 bases, and the germline ends lie 18 bases apart. The germline V gene encodes CDR1 KGHSH and CDR2 LQKENI.